This paragraph reports one TCR beta chain. The specificity of this receptor is unknown. No much larger clone is present one base from it, and per-base qualities are unavailable. The data derive from a study of T cells in Graves' hyperthyroidism and ophthalmopathy (dated by TCRdb to about 2019). About the study as a whole: Peripheral blood samples were taken at the time of initial diagnosis, prior to any treatment. Prospective prediction of ophthalmopathy was tested in an independent validation cohort of fewer than 20 hyperthyroidism patients and 15 to 17 patients who later progressed to ophthalmopathy. After sampling, hyperthyroidism patients received methimazole starting at 30 mg daily, and ophthalmopathy patients received high-dose intravenous methylprednisolone. The 90 to 100 discovery patients were randomly split 7:3 into training and test sets. The paper describes TCR Vbeta CDR3 sequencing of about 140 peripheral blood samples, made up of some 40 ophthalmopathy patients, approximately 76 hyperthyroidism patients and 17 progressor patients. To identify distinguishing TCR V-J signatures, a discovery cohort of some 99 patients was used, comprising 40 to 45 with Graves' ophthalmopathy and around 60 with stable Graves' hyperthyroidism. In addition, the study compared T-cell repertoires in thyroid tissue and in blood from roughly 6 Graves' hyperthyroidism patients.

Graves' hyperthyroidism was defined as stable when no progression to ophthalmopathy occurred over 18 months of follow-up. Hyperthyroidism patients were aged 18 to 65 years and newly diagnosed, with disease duration of less than 2 months. The study excluded patients with uncontrolled infections, other autoimmune diseases, pregnancy or lactation. Diagnoses were established on the basis of clinical symptoms, serum thyroxine and TRAb, thyroid ultrasound, and orbital computed tomography. Ficoll-Paque density gradient centrifugation was used to isolate PBMCs from around 10 ml of fresh peripheral blood. Trizol reagent was used to extract total RNA, and RNA quality was then checked on an Agilent 2100 Bioanalyzer. The paper as a whole reports these results and caveats: Blood samples also contained most of the expanded thyroid clonotypes (frequency above 0.001), which suggests that blood repertoires may reflect thyroid immune responses. A model built on a 13 V-J signature distinguished ophthalmopathy from stable hyperthyroidism, reaching 87.88% sensitivity and around 82% specificity in cross-validation and 80%/75% in testing. Sample size was not statistically predetermined, and blinding of investigators to group allocation was not performed. In validation, the model predicted progression to ophthalmopathy a median of roughly 6.5 months before onset, with roughly 70% sensitivity and roughly 73% specificity.

TCR beta CDR3 regions were amplified from RNA transcripts. The first round of RT-PCR for the TCR CDR3 was performed with the HTBI primer set and the Qiagen OneStep RT-PCR kit. Libraries were constructed in a second round of multiplex PCR, after which size selection and purification were carried out. Libraries were sequenced paired-end with 100 bp reads on an Illumina HiSeq2000. Concerning the study's data processing: SOAPnuke was used to process the raw data, removing reads that contained adapters or uncalled bases, had a mean Phred below 15, or lacked an exact match to the constant primer or identifier. COPE v1.2.5 was used to merge the high-quality paired reads, and each unique nucleotide sequence was defined as a clonotype. MiTCR v1.1 was used to align clonotypes to the IMGT TRBV, TRBD and TRBJ reference segments. Only V-J combinations with frequency above 0.0001, covering 99.2% of repertoires, were analysed. A TCS score was defined as the ratio of F50 (clonal expansion) to E x V (chaos), with BLOSUM62-based TCRdist applied between CDR3 peptides within each V-J. Welch's t-statistics and random forest reduced several hundred V-J features to about 12, which were used in a naive Bayes classifier (R e1071). The raw public data were reprocessed by TCRdb itself: fastp quality trimming at Q25, MiXCR clonotype calling, in-frame beta chains only. Entries are consolidated by CDR3 protein sequence, retaining the most common genes and DNA. It is TCRdb's table, rather than the study itself, that gives the V and J calls and clone size. The sample table records about 290,000 distinct CDR3 sequences; 12% to 15% of these occur just once. The ten biggest clones cover approximately 7.9% of the sample.

For this chain, trimming is 4 bases at the V end and 1 base at the J end, and the number of junction bases without a gene match is 5. The CDR3 numbers 15 residues from cysteine through phenylalanine. The only DNA kept is the CDR3, 45 bases in frame from the first base. The germline V gene yields SGHDN for CDR1 and FVKESK for CDR2. Input material: blood. The sequence derives from a woman in her 40s with Graves' hyperthyroidism. The chain is made from TRBV14 and TRBJ1-2, and TRBD1 matches 8 of the central bases. CDR3 loop: CASSRVTGDNYGYTF. The DNA sequence follows: TGTGCCAGCAGCCGGGTGACAGGGGATAACTATGGCTACACCTTC.